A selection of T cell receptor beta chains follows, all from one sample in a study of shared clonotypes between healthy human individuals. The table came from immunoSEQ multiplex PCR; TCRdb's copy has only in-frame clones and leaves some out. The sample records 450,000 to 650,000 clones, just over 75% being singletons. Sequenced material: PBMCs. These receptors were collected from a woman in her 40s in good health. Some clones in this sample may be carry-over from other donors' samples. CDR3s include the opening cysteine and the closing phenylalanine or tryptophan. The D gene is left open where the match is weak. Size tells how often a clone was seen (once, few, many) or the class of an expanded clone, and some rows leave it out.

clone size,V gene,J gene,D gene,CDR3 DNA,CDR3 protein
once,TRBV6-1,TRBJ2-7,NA,TGTGCCAGCAGTGAAGTAGGGTACTCCTACGAGCAGTACTTC,CASSEVGYSYEQYF
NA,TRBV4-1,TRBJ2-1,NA,TGCGCCAGCACAAGTGGGGGGCGCGAAGGCAATGAGCAGTTCTTC,CASTSGGREGNEQFF
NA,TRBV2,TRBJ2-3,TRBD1,TGTGCCAGCAGTGATCAAGGGGGCCCGGATACGCAGTATTTT,CASSDQGGPDTQYF
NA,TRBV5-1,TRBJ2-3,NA,TGCGCCAGCAGCTTGGAGGGACTCCAGAGCACAGATACGCAGTATTTT,CASSLEGLQSTDTQYF
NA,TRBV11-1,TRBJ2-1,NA,TGTGCCAGCAGCTTTGCCTACGGCAGGCACAGTGAGCAGTTCTTC,CASSFAYGRHSEQFF
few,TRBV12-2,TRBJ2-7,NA,TGTGCAAGTCGCTTGGTGCACTACGAGCAGTACTTC,CASRLVHYEQYF
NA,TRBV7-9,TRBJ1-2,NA,TGTGCCAGCAGCTTAGCGCCAGCAAACTATGGCTACACCTTC,CASSLAPANYGYTF
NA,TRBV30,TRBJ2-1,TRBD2,TGTGCCTGGAGTGTTTTGGAACTAGCGGAACCGAATGAGCAGTTCTTC,CAWSVLELAEPNEQFF
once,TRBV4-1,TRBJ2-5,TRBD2,TGCGCCAGCAGCCAAGATCCTAGGGGCGGTAGCGGGAGGGCCGTCCAGGAGACCCAGTACTTC,CASSQDPRGGSGRAVQETQYF
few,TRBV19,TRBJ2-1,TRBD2,TGTGCCACCAAGGCGGCTAGCGGGAGTTCTGAGCAGTTCTTC,CATKAASGSSEQFF
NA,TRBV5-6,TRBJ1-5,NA,TGTGCCAGCAAACGACGGACACCCCAGGTGAGGCCCCAGCATTTT,CASKRRTPQVRPQHF
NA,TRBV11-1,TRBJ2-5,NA,TGTGCCAGCAGCCCACAGCGCGGGGCAGGGTTGGAGACCCAGTACTTC,CASSPQRGAGLETQYF
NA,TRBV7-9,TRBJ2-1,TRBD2,TGTGCCAGCAGCTTACCGGGAGGGCCTTACAATGAGCAGTTCTTC,CASSLPGGPYNEQFF
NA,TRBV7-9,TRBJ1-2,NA,TGTGCCAGCACGCTTCAGGGGAATGGCTACACCTTC,CASTLQGNGYTF
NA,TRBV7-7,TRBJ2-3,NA,TGTGCTAGCAGCTTAGGCGGGCTCAGGGGCACAGATACGCAGTATTTT,CASSLGGLRGTDTQYF
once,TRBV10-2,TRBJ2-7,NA,TGCGCCAGCAGTGACGGACGGACAACCTACGAGCAGTACTTC,CASSDGRTTYEQYF
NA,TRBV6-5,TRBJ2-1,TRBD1,TGTGCCAGCAGTGACGGACAGGGGTACGAGGGGCAGTTCTTC,CASSDGQGYEGQFF
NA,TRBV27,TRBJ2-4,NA,TGTGCCAGCAGTTCAGCCCCCGGGTCCAGAATTAAAAACATTCAGTACTTC,CASSSAPGSRIKNIQYF
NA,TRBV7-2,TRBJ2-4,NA,TGTGCCAGCAGCCCCAGGGGCCCCTCCAAAAACATTCAGTACTTC,CASSPRGPSKNIQYF
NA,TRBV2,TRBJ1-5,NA,TGTGCCAGCAGACTCGGGGGAAATCAGCCCCAGCATTTT,CASRLGGNQPQHF
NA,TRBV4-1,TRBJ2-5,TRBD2,TGCGCCAGCAGCCATCCAGCGGGAGCTCCACAAGAGACCCAGTACTTC,CASSHPAGAPQETQYF
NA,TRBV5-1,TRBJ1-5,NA,TGCGCCAGCAGCTTGGTCGGGGGCGAACAGCCCCAGCATTTT,CASSLVGGEQPQHF
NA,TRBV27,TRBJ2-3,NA,TGTGCCAGCAGTTTAATGGCCGCAGATACGCAGTATTTT,CASSLMAADTQYF
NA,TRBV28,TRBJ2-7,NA,TGTGCCAGCACCGAAGGAGGCGGCTCCTACGAGCAGTACTTC,CASTEGGGSYEQYF
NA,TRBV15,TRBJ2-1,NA,TGTGCCACCAGCAGAGATACCTCCGGCGGGCCGGGTGAGCAGTTCTTC,CATSRDTSGGPGEQFF
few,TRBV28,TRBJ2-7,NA,TGTGCCAGCAGTTTAGGAACCTACGAGCAGTACTTC,CASSLGTYEQYF
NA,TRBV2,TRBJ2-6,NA,TGTGCCAGCAGCATCAGGGGCTCTGGGGCCAACGTCCTGACTTTC,CASSIRGSGANVLTF
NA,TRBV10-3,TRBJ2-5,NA,TGTGCCATCAGCCCCGGACAGAAAGAGACCCAGTACTTC,CAISPGQKETQYF
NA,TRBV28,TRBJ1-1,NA,TGTGCCAGCAGTTTAAACGCTCTGAACACTGAAGCTTTCTTT,CASSLNALNTEAFF
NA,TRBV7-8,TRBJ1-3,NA,TGTGCCAGCAGCTTAGGGAGCTCTGGAAACACCATATATTTT,CASSLGSSGNTIYF
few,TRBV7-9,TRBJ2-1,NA,TGTGCCAGCAGCCCCCGGCCGGGGCCAGCCTACAATGAGCAGTTCTTC,CASSPRPGPAYNEQFF
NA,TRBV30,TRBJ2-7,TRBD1,TGTACCTGGAGTGGACAGGGCTCTACCTACGAGCAGTACTTC,CTWSGQGSTYEQYF
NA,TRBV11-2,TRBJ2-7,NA,TGTGCCAGCAGCTGGGGGGACTTAAAAAACTTC,CASSWGDLKNF
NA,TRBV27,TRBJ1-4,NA,TGTGCCAGCAGTTCTGGGCGGGTTGAAAAACTGTTTTTT,CASSSGRVEKLFF
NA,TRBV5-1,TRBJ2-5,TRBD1,TGCGCCAGCAGCGAGGGGGCCGTGGTCCAAGAGACCCAGTACTTC,CASSEGAVVQETQYF
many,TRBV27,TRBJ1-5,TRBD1,TGTGCCAGCAGTCGGGTTGGGACAGGGAAGCTATCTCAGCCCCAGCATTTT,CASSRVGTGKLSQPQHF
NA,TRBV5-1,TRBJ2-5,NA,TGCGCCAGCAGCTTGGACATTGAGACCCAGTACTTC,CASSLDIETQYF
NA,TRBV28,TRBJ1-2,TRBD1,TGTGCCAGCAGTTTCTGGACAGGGGGCTACACCTTC,CASSFWTGGYTF
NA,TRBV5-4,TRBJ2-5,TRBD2,TGTGCCAGCAGCGCTACTTATAGCGGGAAGAGCGAGACCCAGTACTTC,CASSATYSGKSETQYF
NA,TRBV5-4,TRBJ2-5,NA,TGTGCCAGCAGCCCCACTAGGGGCGGGGAGACCCAGTACTTC,CASSPTRGGETQYF
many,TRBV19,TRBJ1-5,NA,TGTGCCAGTAGTATAGTTGGGTGGGGGGTTCAGCCCCAGCATTTT,CASSIVGWGVQPQHF
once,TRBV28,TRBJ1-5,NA,TGTGCCAGCAGACGACTCGACTCGGATCAGCCCCAGCATTTT,CASRRLDSDQPQHF
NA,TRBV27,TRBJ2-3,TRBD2,TGTGCCAGCAGTCGCCTTTCCGCGGGAGGTTCAGATACGCAGTATTTT,CASSRLSAGGSDTQYF
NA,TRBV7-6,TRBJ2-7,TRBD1,TGTGCCAGCAGCTTAGAGGACAGGGGGCGCGAGCAGTACTTC,CASSLEDRGREQYF
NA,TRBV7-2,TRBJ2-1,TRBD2,TGTGCCAGCAGCTCAAACGGACTAGCGGGAACCCAGTTCTTC,CASSSNGLAGTQFF
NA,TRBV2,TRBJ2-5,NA,TGTGCCACCAAGAACCTTCCGGGATACCAAGAGACCCAGTACTTC,CATKNLPGYQETQYF
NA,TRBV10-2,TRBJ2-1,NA,TGCGCCAGCAGACCTAGCGTCATAGTCTACAATGAGCAGTTCTTC,CASRPSVIVYNEQFF
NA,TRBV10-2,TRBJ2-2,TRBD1,TGCGCCAGCAGGGAAGCCGGGACAGGGGCCACCGGGGAGCTGTTTTTT,CASREAGTGATGELFF
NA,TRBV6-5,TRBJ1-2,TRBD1,TGTGCCAGCTCGACAGGGCGGTATGGCTACACCTTC,CASSTGRYGYTF
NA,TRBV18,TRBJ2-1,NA,TGTGCCAGCTCACCACTCGCCGGGACGGTGAATGAGCAGTTCTTC,CASSPLAGTVNEQFF
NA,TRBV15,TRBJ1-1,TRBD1,TGTGCCACCAGCAGAAACAGGGGGGGGAACACTGAAGCTTTCTTT,CATSRNRGGNTEAFF
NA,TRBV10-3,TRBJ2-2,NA,TGTGCCATCAGTGAGTTAGCGAACGGCGCCGGGGAGCTGTTTTTT,CAISELANGAGELFF
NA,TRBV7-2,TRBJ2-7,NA,TGTGCCAGCAGCTTCACGAGCTACTCCTACGAGCAGTACTTC,CASSFTSYSYEQYF
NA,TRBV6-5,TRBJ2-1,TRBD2,TGTGCCAGCAGTTCCTCCGGGACTAGCGGTTACAATGAGCAGTTCTTC,CASSSSGTSGYNEQFF
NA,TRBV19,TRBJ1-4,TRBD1,TGTGCCAGTAGTATAGTCTCCGGGACAGGGACTAATGAAAAACTGTTTTTT,CASSIVSGTGTNEKLFF
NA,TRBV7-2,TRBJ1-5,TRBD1,TGTGCCAGCAGCTTTACAGGGGGCAACAATCAGCCCCAGCATTTT,CASSFTGGNNQPQHF
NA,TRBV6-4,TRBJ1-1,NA,TGTGCCAGCAGTGCCTCAGGGGTCAACACTGAAGCTTTCTTT,CASSASGVNTEAFF
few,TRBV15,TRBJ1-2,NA,TGTGCCACCAGCAGAGATGCACAGAAGTCCTATGGCTACACCTTC,CATSRDAQKSYGYTF
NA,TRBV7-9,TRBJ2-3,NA,TGTGCCAGCAGCCCTCCCCGGTTGGGCACAGATACGCAGTATTTT,CASSPPRLGTDTQYF